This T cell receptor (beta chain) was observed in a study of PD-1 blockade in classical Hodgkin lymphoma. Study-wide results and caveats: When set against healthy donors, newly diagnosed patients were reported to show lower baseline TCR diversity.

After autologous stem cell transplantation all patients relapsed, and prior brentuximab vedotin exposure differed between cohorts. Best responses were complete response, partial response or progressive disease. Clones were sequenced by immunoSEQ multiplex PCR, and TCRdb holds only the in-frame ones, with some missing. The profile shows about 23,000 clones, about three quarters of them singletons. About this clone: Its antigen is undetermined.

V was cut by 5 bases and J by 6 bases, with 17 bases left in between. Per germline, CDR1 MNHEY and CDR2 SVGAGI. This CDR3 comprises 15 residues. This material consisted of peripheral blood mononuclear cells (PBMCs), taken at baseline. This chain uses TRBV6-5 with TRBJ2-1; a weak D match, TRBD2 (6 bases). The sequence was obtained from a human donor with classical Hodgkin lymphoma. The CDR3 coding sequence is TGTGCCAGCAGTCCCCTGACGGGAGAGCCCAATGAGCAGTTCTTC. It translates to CASSPLTGEPNEQFF.